The 16 T cell receptor beta chains below all came from one sample that was sequenced in a study of blood T cell repertoires in COVID-19 (TCRdb year 2020). The library was built by means of the immunoSEQ multiplex PCR assay. The source is immuneACCESS, and TCRdb retained only in-frame sequences with V and J called. Part of the clones is not carried over; for the studies checked, unresolved V genes explain less than half of this, and the remainder is unexplained. The sample has about 170,000 clones on record, 80% to 90% of them singletons. The biggest ten clones account for around 7.7% of the sample. The material sequenced was peripheral blood. The receptors derive from a man aged 40-50 years who had recovered from COVID-19.

V usage is TRBV4-3 and J usage is TRBJ2-3, with TRBD2 matching 16 bases. With V trimmed by 5 bases and J by 0 bases, 5 bases remained unmatched. The length of the CDR3 is 18 residues. Germline V gene data show CDR1 as LGHNA and CDR2 as YSLEER. CDR3 in DNA: TGCGCCAGCAGCGCCGGGACTAGCGGGGGGGTAAGCACAGATACGCAGTATTTT. It specifies CASSAGTSGGVSTDTQYF.

The V gene is TRBV7-3, the J gene TRBJ2-1, with a weak D call TRBD1 (6 bases). The CDR3 extends over 15 amino acids. Trimming pared 5 bases from V and 2 bases from J, leaving 13 bases between. CDR1 and CDR2 from the germline V gene are SGHTA and FQGTGA. The CDR3 region has the DNA TGTGCCAGCAGCCTGGGCAGGGGCCCCTACAATGAGCAGTTCTTC. As protein: CASSLGRGPYNEQFF.

The V gene is TRBV5-1, the J gene TRBJ2-3; 10 bases line up with TRBD2. V was clipped by 3 bases and J by 4 bases; unmatched bases: 5. The germline V gene encodes CDR1 SGHRS and CDR2 YFSETQ. The CDR3 runs to 15 residues. The CDR3 DNA sequence: TGCGCCAGCAGCTCTAGCGGGGGCCCGTCAGATACGCAGTATTTT. Residues: CASSSSGGPSDTQYF.

The rearrangement links TRBV24-1 to TRBJ2-1, with 12 bases that match TRBD2. The V gene end was trimmed by 5 bases and the J gene end by 3 bases; junction bases not matched to a gene: 4. Germline V gene lookup returns CDR1 KGHDR and CDR2 SFDVKD. The CDR3 sequence is 16 residues long. CDR3 sequence: CATSVTSGRNYNEQFF. In nucleotides, the CDR3 is TGTGCCACCAGTGTCACTAGCGGGAGGAACTACAATGAGCAGTTCTTC.

There are a few counts of this clone. The chain is built from TRBV6-5 and TRBJ2-2, with D tentatively TRBD2 (6 bases). The CDR3 covers 15 residues. Per germline, CDR1 MNHEY and CDR2 SVGAGI. V lost 2 bases and J lost 4, with 11 bases in between. The CDR3 bases are TGTGCCAGCAGTTACAATTCCGGGAGCACCGGGGAGCTGTTTTTT. This sequence encodes CASSYNSGSTGELFF.

This clone appeared once. The chain joins TRBV6-5 to TRBJ2-1; TRBD2 aligns across 10 bases. The CDR3 covers 15 residues. The J segment lost 5 bases and the V segment lost 6 bases, leaving 7 bases of the junction unmatched. Germline CDR1 MNHEY, CDR2 SVGAGI. The CDR3 region has the DNA TGTGCCAGCAGATCAGCGGGAGGGATCCACAATGAGCAGTTCTTC. Protein sequence: CASRSAGGIHNEQFF.

The CDR3 nucleotides read TGTGCCAGCAGTTCGGGCGGGAACTCCTACGAGCAGTACTTC. Translation: CASSSGGNSYEQYF. The chain combines TRBV6-5 with TRBJ2-7; D might be TRBD2 (6 bases). The V end was cut by 4 bases, the J end by 0 bases, with 10 bases between. CDR3 size: 14 residues. CDR1 is MNHEY and CDR2 is SVGAGI in the germline V gene.

The V and J genes are TRBV6-5 and TRBJ1-1; D might be TRBD1 (5 bases). This CDR3 comprises 12 residues. V was pared by 8 bases and J by 4 bases, with 11 bases between. Per the germline V gene, CDR1 is MNHEY and CDR2 is SVGAGI. This chain's CDR3 is CASEQVATEAFF. CDR3 bases: TGTGCCAGCGAACAGGTGGCCACTGAAGCTTTCTTT.

This clone was counted a few times. V is TRBV20-1 and J is TRBJ2-7; 7 bases fit TRBD1. The germline V gene encodes CDR1 DFQATT and CDR2 SNEGSKA (reference sequence). The CDR3 loop spans 11 amino acids. CDR3 protein: CSAGQDVEQYF. The DNA for the CDR3 is TGCAGCGCTGGACAGGACGTGGAGCAGTACTTC.

The rearrangement uses TRBV12-5 and TRBJ1-1; D remains unclear. The germline V gene encodes CDR1 LGHNT and CDR2 FRNRAP. CDR3 size: 13 residues. V lost 7 bases and J 4 bases, leaving 13 bases between the germline ends. The CDR3 DNA sequence: TGTGCTAGTGAACTTGGAGGGCGCACTGAAGCTTTCTTT. Translation: CASELGGRTEAFF.

The rearrangement joins TRBV6-5 to TRBJ2-3; 8 positions agree with TRBD1. The V gene's germline CDR1 is MNHEY and CDR2 SVGAGI. This CDR3 spans 13 amino acids. Trimming at V came to 10 bases and at J to 1 base, leaving 4 bases not matched to a gene. This CDR3 reads CAIPTGGTDTQYF. In DNA form, the CDR3 reads TGTGCCATCCCGACAGGGGGCACAGATACGCAGTATTTT.

V gene TRBV25-1 combines with J gene TRBJ1-2, with D perhaps TRBD1 (5 bases). The CDR3 runs to 14 residues. Between the trimmed V and J ends, which lost 5 bases and 4 bases, there was a span of 14 bases. Germline V gives CDR1 MGHDK, CDR2 SYGVNS. CDR3 DNA sequence: TGTGCCAGCAGTCCAGGGATTTTGAGCTATGGCTACACCTTC. It is translated as CASSPGILSYGYTF.

The rearrangement uses TRBV4-3 and TRBJ1-2, with TRBD1 as a possible D gene (5 bases). The CDR3 has 15 residues. Deletions cut 0 bases from V and 5 bases from J, with 13 bases between. From germline, CDR1 is LGHNA and CDR2 YSLEER. CDR3 nucleotide sequence: TGCGCCAGCAGCCAAGATTTGCAGGGCATTTATGGCTACACCTTC. Its protein product is CASSQDLQGIYGYTF.

The chain uses TRBV29-1 and TRBJ1-1; D perhaps matches TRBD1 (5 bases). Per germline, CDR1 SQVTM and CDR2 ANQGSEA. V lost 4 bases and J 1 base, leaving 10 bases between the germline ends. This CDR3 has 13 amino acids. CDR3 region: CSVVGATNTEAFF. The CDR3 nucleotides are TGCAGCGTTGTAGGGGCAACGAACACTGAAGCTTTCTTT.

The chain couples TRBV7-2 to TRBJ1-2; D not resolved. The germline V and J ends were trimmed by 0 bases and 4 bases, with 6 bases remaining between them. There are 13 residues in the CDR3. The germline CDR1 and CDR2 sequences are SGHTA and FQGNSA. The CDR3 here is CASSLAGIYGYTF. The CDR3 DNA is TGTGCCAGCAGCTTAGCCGGGATCTATGGCTACACCTTC. Drawing the rest from reference TRBV7-2 and TRBJ1-2, the complete variable domain is GAGVSQSPSNKVTEKGKDVELRCDPISGHTALYWYRQSLGQGLEFLIYFQGNSAPDKSGLPSDRFSAERTGGSVSTLTIQRTQQEDSAVYLCASSLAGIYGYTFGSGTRLTVV.

This chain uses TRBV10-3 with TRBJ2-5; 7 bases map to TRBD2. With V trimmed by 2 bases and J by 5 bases, 8 bases remained unmatched. The CDR3 length is 15 residues. Germline CDR1 reads ENHRY; CDR2 reads SYGVKD. CDR3 protein: CAISEESSGRETQYF. In nucleotides, the CDR3 is TGTGCCATCAGTGAGGAGTCTAGCGGTAGGGAGACCCAGTACTTC.